The T cell receptor beta chain described here comes from a study of CD8+ T cells in alopecia areata. General study results and limits: Alphabeta T cells residing in normal skin are also sequenced in scalp samples.

Sequencing relied on a cDNA template that was reverse transcribed from extracted RNA. The protocol was immunoSEQ multiplex PCR, while the TCRdb copy is restricted to in-frame clones and leaves out a portion. The sample has around 120,000 clones, under 40% seen once. The study team obtained lesional scalp punch biopsies and peripheral blood from alopecia areata patients. As to this clone: Its antigen is unknown.

V shed 3 bases and J shed 8 bases, with 20 bases lying between them. CDR1 is KGHSH and CDR2 is LQKENI in the germline V gene. The CDR3 runs 15 residues. The material sequenced was CD4+ T cells sorted from blood. The receptor was derived from a human donor with alopecia areata. This chain links TRBV18 with TRBJ2-7, with a possible D match to TRBD1 (6 bases). DNA of the CDR3: TGTGCCAGCTCACCTTCATTATTCCGGGACACTAAGCAGTACTTC. Encoded protein: CASSPSLFRDTKQYF.